This TCR beta chain was captured by sequencing in a study of shared clonotypes between healthy human individuals. General study results and limits: Estimated richness values were generally larger in naive subsets than in memory subsets. The authors sampled blood alone, and tissue repertoires likely differ.

With 4 bases removed from V and 0 bases from J, the gap between germline ends came to 12 bases. This CDR3 is 16 amino acids long. Germline V gene sequence: CDR1 MNHEY, CDR2 SVGAGI. There were only Caucasian adults among the donors, and all lived in Nashville, Tennessee. To note about this clone: Its target is not known.

Per the authors' pipeline: Quality scores were absent from the junction-only immunoSEQ sequences, so filtering differed. Clones were read by immunoSEQ multiplex PCR, and TCRdb kept only the in-frame ones, dropping some. V and J calls and clone size are copied from that table; D and trimming were computed from the DNA. The sample shows some 1.5 million clones, 96% of them seen only once. Sequenced input: naive CD4+ T cells sorted from blood. Described subset: CD45RA+ positively selected. The J gene is TRBJ1-4, the V gene TRBV6-5, with D maybe TRBD1 (5 bases). The receptor comes from a man between 25 and 39 years old in good health. CDR3 sequence (DNA): TGTGCCAGCAGTTTTTTACCGGGGGCAACTAATGAAAAACTGTTTTTT. The encoded protein is CASSFLPGATNEKLFF.